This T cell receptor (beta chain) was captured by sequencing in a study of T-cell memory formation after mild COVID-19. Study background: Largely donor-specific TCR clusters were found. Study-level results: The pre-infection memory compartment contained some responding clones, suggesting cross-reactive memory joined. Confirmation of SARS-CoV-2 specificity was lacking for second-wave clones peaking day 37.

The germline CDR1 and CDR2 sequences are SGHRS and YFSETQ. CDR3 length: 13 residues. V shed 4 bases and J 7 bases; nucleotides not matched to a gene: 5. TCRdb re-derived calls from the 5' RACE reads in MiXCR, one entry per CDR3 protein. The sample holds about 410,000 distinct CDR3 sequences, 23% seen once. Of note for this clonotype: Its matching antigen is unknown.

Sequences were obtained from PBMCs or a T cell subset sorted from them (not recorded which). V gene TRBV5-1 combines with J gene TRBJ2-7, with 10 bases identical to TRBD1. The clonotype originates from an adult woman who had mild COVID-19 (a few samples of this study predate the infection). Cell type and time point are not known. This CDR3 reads CASSDRDRGEQYF. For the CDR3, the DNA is TGCGCCAGCAGCGACCGGGACAGGGGAGAGCAGTACTTC. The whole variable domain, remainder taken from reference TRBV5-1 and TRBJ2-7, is KAGVTQTPRYLIKTRGQQVTLSCSPISGHRSVSWYQQTPGQGLQFLFEYFSETQRNKGNFPGRFSGRQFSNSRSEMNVSTLELGDSALYLCASSDRDRGEQYFGPGTRLTVT.